These 5 T cell receptor beta chains came from one sample sequenced in a study of shared clonotypes between healthy human individuals (dated by TCRdb to the early 2020s). The library relied on the immunoSEQ multiplex PCR assay. The table was pulled from immuneACCESS by TCRdb, which kept in-frame rearrangements only. Such tables lose some clones; where checked, under half of the loss comes from unresolved V genes, and the rest has no known cause. The sample table records 2 million to 2.5 million clones; less than 95% of these occur just once. Of the sample, approximately 0.4% falls within the top ten clones. The sequenced sample consisted of naive CD4+ T cells from PBMCs. The sample's cell subset or site label is to be understood as: CD45RA+ positively selected. These receptors were taken from a man aged 18-30 years in good health. Some clones in this sample may be carry-over from other donors' samples.

This clone has only one observation. The J gene is TRBJ1-2, the V gene TRBV28, with D possibly TRBD1 on 5 matching bases. There are 15 residues in the CDR3. Trimming shortened V by 5 bases and J by 3 bases, and 16 bases separated the two germline ends. Germline CDR1 and CDR2: MDHEN and SYDVKM. CDR3 DNA sequence: TGTGCCAGCAGTCCTAACCTCAGGGTTCACTATGGCTACACCTTC. This translates into CASSPNLRVHYGYTF.

Only one count was recorded for this clone. V gene TRBV5-1 combines with J gene TRBJ1-1, with 7 positions matching TRBD1. The junction had 9 bases not matched to a gene; V was cut back by 4 bases and J by 0 bases. The germline V gene has CDR1 SGHRS and CDR2 YFSETQ. The CDR3 has 16 residues. The CDR3 DNA is TGCGCCAGCAGCGTGGACAGGAGAGATATGAACACTGAAGCTTTCTTT. Translating it yields CASSVDRRDMNTEAFF. Supplemented by reference TRBV5-1 and TRBJ1-1, the full variable domain reads KAGVTQTPRYLIKTRGQQVTLSCSPISGHRSVSWYQQTPGQGLQFLFEYFSETQRNKGNFPGRFSGRQFSNSRSEMNVSTLELGDSALYLCASSVDRRDMNTEAFFGQGTRLTVV.

The chain joins TRBV28 to TRBJ1-2; TRBD1 matches 10 bases. The CDR3 totals 15 residues. Germline V gene lookup returns CDR1 MDHEN and CDR2 SYDVKM. J gave up 4 bases and V 5 bases, and 7 bases lay outside the gene matches. The chain's CDR3 is CASSGPDRGGYGYTF. DNA for the CDR3: TGTGCCAGCAGTGGGCCGGACAGGGGGGGCTATGGCTACACCTTC.

The CDR3 here is CASSSGFYGYTF. The CDR3, as DNA: TGTGCCAGCAGTTCAGGGTTCTATGGCTACACCTTC. The chain combines TRBV6-1 with TRBJ1-2; tentative D call: TRBD1 (5 bases). The germline V gene encodes CDR1 MNHNS and CDR2 SASEGT. The CDR3 spans 12 residues. The V end was cut by 5 bases, the J end by 4 bases, with 8 bases between.

The chain recombines TRBV28 with TRBJ1-5, with D unclear. This CDR3 is built from 15 residues. V was trimmed by 3 bases and J by 4 bases, leaving 13 bases between them. Germline values: CDR1 MDHEN, CDR2 SYDVKM. The CDR3 sequence is CASSFVGVGNQPQHF. The CDR3 nucleotides read TGTGCCAGCAGTTTTGTTGGGGTAGGTAATCAGCCCCAGCATTTT.